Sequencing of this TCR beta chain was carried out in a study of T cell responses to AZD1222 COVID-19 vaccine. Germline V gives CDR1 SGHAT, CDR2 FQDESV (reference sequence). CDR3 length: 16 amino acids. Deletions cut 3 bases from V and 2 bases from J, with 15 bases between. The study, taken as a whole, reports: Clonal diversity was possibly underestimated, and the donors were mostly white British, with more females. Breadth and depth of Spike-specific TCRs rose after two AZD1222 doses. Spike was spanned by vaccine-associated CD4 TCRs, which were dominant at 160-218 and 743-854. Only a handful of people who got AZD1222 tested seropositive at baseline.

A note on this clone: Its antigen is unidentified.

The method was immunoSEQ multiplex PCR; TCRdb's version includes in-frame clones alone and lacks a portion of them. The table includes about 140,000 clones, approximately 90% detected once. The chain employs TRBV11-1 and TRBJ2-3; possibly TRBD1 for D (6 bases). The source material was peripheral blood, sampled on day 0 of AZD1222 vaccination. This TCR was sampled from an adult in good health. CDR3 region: CASSFPQGFLTDTQYF. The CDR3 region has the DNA TGTGCCAGCAGCTTCCCGCAGGGGTTCCTCACAGATACGCAGTATTTT.